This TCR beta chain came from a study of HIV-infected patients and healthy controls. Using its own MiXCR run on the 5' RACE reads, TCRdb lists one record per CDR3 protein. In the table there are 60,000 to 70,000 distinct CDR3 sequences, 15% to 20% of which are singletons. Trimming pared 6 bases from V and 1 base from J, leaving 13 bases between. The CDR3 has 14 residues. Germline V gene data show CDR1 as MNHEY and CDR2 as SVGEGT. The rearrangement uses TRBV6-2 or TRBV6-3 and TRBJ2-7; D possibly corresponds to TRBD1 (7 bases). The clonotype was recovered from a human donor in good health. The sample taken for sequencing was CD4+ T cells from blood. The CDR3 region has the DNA TGTGCCAGCAGAAGACAGGGAGGTTCCTACGAGCAGTACTTC. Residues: CASRRQGGSYEQYF.